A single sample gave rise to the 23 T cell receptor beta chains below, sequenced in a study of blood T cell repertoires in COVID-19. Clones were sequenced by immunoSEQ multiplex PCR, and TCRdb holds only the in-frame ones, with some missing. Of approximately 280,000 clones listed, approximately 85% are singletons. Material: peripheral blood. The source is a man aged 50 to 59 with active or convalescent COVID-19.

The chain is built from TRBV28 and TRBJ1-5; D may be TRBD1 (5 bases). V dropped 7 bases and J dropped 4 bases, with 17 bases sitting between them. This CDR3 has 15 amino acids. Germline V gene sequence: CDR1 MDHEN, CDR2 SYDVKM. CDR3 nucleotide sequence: TGTGCCAGCACTCCTCCCAGGGTAGGGAATCAGCCCCAGCATTTT. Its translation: CASTPPRVGNQPQHF.

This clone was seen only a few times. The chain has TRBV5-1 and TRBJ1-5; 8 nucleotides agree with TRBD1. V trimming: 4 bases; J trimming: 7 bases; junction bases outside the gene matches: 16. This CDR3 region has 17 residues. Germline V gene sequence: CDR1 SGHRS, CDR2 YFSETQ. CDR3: CASSQTSWTGRVQPQHF. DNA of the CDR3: TGCGCCAGCAGCCAAACCTCCTGGACAGGGAGGGTGCAGCCCCAGCATTTT.

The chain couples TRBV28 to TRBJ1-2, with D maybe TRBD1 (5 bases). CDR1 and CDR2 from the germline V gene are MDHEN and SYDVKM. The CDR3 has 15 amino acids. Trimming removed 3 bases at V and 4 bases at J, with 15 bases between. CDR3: CASSFAGVAAYGYTF. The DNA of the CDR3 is TGTGCCAGCAGTTTCGCGGGGGTGGCTGCCTATGGCTACACCTTC.

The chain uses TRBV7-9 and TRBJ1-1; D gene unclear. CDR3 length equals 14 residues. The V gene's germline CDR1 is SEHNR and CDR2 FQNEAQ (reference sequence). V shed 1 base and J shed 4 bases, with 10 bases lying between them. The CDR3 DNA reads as TGTGCCAGCAGCTTAGATCGGGAGATCACTGAAGCTTTCTTT. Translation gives CASSLDREITEAFF.

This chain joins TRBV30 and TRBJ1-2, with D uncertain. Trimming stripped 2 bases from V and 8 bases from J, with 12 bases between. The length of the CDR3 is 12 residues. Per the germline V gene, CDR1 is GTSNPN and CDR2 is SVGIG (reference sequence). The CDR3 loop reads CAWSSRAGGYTF. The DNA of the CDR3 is TGTGCCTGGAGTTCAAGGGCGGGCGGCTACACCTTC.

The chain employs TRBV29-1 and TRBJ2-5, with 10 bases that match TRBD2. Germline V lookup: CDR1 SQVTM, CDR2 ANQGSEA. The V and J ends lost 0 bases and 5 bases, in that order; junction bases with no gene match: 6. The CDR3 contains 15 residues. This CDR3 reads CSVEDLTSGRETQYF. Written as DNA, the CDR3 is TGCAGCGTTGAAGATCTGACTAGCGGGCGGGAGACCCAGTACTTC.

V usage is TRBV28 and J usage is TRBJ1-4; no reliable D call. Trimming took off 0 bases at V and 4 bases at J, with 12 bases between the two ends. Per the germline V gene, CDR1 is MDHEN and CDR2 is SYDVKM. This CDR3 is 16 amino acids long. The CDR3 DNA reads TGTGCCAGCAGTTTATGGGCGCGGGGAGTTAATGAAAAACTGTTTTTT. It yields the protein CASSLWARGVNEKLFF.

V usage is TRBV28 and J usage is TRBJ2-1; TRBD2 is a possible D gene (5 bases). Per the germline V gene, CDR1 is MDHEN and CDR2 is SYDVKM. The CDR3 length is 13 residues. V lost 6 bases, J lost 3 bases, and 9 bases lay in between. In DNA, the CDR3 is TGTGCCAGCAGGCAGGACTTCTACAATGAGCAGTTCTTC. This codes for CASRQDFYNEQFF.

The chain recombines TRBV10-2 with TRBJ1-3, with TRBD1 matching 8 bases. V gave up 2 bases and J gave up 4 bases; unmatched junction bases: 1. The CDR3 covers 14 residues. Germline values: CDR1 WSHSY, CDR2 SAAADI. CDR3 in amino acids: CASSERDRGNTIYF. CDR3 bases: TGCGCCAGCAGTGAGAGGGACAGGGGAAACACCATATATTTT.

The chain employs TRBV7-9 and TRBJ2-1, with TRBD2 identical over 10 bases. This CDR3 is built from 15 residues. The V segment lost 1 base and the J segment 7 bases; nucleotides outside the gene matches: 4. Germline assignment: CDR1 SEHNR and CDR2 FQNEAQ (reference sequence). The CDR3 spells CASSLEAGGGNEQFF. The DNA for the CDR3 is TGTGCCAGCAGCTTAGAAGCGGGAGGGGGGAATGAGCAGTTCTTC.

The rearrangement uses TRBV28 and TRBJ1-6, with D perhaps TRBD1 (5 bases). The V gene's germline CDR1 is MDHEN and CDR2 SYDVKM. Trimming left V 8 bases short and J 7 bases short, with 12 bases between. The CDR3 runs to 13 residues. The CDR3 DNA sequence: TGTGCCAGCCAGTCGCGGGGGAATTCACCCCTCCACTTT. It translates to CASQSRGNSPLHF.

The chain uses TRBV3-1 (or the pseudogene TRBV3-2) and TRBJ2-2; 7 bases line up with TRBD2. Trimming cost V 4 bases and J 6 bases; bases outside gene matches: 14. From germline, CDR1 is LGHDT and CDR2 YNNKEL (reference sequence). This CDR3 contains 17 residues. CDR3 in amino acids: CASSPIGAGAPAGELFF. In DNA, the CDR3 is TGTGCCAGCAGCCCAATAGGGGCGGGAGCCCCAGCCGGGGAGCTGTTTTTT.

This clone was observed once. CDR3 sequence (DNA): TGTGCCAGCAGCCCAGGCGCGGGCCTCGATGAAAAACTGTTTTTT. This encodes CASSPGAGLDEKLFF. This chain uses TRBV7-2 with TRBJ1-4, with no clear D. Trimming pared 5 bases from V and 6 bases from J, leaving 16 bases between. This CDR3 comprises 15 residues. The germline V gene has CDR1 SGHTA and CDR2 FQGNSA.

CDR3 sequence (DNA): TGTGCCAGCAGCTTAGGTGGGCCGCACAATGAGCAGTTCTTC. Amino acid sequence: CASSLGGPHNEQFF. V gene TRBV11-2 combines with J gene TRBJ2-1; D unclear. CDR1 is SGHAT, CDR2 FQNNGV, per germline. The V end was cut by 1 base, the J end by 5 bases, with 9 bases between. The CDR3 has 14 residues.

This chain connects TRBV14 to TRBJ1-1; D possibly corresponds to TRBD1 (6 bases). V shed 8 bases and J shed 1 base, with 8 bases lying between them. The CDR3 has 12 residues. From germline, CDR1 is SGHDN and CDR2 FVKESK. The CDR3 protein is CASGQSNTEAFF. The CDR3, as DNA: TGTGCCAGCGGACAGTCGAACACTGAAGCTTTCTTT.

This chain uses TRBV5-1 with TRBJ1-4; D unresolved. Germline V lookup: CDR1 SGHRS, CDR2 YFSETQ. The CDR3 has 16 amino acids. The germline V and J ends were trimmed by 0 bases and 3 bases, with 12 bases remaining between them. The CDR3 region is CASSLALTGANEKLFF. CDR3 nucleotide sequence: TGCGCCAGCAGCTTGGCACTCACCGGGGCTAATGAAAAACTGTTTTTT.

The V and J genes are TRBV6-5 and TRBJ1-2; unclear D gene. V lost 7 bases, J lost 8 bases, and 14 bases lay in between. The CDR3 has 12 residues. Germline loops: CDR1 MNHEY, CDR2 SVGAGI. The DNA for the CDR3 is TGTGCCAGCACAAGGGTAGGGAGCGGCTACACCTTC. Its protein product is CASTRVGSGYTF.

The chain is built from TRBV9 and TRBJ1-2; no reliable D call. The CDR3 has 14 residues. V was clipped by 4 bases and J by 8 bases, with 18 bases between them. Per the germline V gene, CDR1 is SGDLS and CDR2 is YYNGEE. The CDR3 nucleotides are TGTGCCAGCAGCCCCCGGTCCCTTTCGGGAGGCTACACCTTC. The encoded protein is CASSPRSLSGGYTF.

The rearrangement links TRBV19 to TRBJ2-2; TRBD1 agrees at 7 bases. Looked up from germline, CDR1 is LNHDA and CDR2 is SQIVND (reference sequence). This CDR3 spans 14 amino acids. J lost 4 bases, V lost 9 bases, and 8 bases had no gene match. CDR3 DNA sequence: TGTGCCAGCCTGGACAGGTTAAGCACCGGGGAGCTGTTTTTT. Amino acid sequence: CASLDRLSTGELFF.

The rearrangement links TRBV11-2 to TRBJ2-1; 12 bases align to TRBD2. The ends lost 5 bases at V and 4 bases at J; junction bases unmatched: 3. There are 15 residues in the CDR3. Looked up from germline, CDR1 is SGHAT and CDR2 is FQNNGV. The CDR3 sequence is CASSRTSGTYNEQFF. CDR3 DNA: TGTGCCAGCAGCCGGACTAGCGGGACTTACAATGAGCAGTTCTTC. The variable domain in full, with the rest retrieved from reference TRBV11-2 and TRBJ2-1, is EAGVAQSPRYKIIEKRQSVAFWCNPISGHATLYWYQQILGQGPKLLIQFQNNGVVDDSQLPKDRFSAERLKGVDSTLKIQPAKLEDSAVYLCASSRTSGTYNEQFFGPGTRLTVL.

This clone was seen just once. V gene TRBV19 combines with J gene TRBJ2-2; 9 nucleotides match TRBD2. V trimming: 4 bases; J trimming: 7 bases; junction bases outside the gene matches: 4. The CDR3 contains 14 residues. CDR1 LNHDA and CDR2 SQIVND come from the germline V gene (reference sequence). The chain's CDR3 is CASSRTSEFGELFF. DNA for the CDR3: TGTGCCAGTAGTAGGACTAGCGAGTTCGGGGAGCTGTTTTTT.

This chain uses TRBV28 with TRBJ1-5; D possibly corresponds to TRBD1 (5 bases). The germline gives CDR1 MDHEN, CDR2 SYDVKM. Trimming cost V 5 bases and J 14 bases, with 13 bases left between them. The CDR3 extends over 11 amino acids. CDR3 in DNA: TGTGCCAGCAGTCTGGGACTAATGGAGCATTTT. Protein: CASSLGLMEHF.

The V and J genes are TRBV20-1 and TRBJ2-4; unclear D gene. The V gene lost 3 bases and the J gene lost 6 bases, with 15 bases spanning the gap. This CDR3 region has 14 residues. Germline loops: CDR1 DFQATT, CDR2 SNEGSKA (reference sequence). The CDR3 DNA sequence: TGCAGTGCTAGTCGAGCCAGGTCAACAAACATTCAGTACTTC. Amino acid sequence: CSASRARSTNIQYF.